Listed below are T cell receptor beta chains from one sample, sequenced in a study of T-cell reconstitution after alpha-beta-depleted transplantation in children. MiXCR was run by TCRdb on the PCR reads, yielding one entry per CDR3 protein. Among roughly 100,000 distinct CDR3 sequences listed, 8% to 9% were seen once. This specimen consisted of PBMCs from the stem cell graft donor, obtained from the stem cell graft. The source of these receptors is a human donor who donated a stem cell graft to a child with congenital amegakaryocytic thrombocytopenia. Each CDR3 is given with its conserved first and last residue. Each record gives: V gene, clone size, J gene, D gene, CDR3 protein, CDR3 DNA. The D gene is left open where the match is weak. Rows give clone size only sometimes, using once, few, many, or a class for an expanded clone.

v_gene: TRBV6-2/TRBV6-3
abundance: many
j_gene: TRBJ2-1
d_gene: TRBD2
CDR3aa: CASSYSPTSGIYNEQFF
CDR3nt: TGTGCCAGCAGTTACTCACCCACTAGCGGGATCTACAATGAGCAGTTCTTC

v_gene: TRBV7-8
abundance: many
j_gene: TRBJ2-7
d_gene: TRBD1
CDR3aa: CASSIQGADEQYF
CDR3nt: TGTGCCAGCAGCATACAGGGGGCCGACGAGCAGTACTTC

v_gene: TRBV10-1
abundance: many
j_gene: TRBJ2-2
d_gene: -
CDR3aa: CAFNGTANTGELFF
CDR3nt: TGCGCCTTCAACGGCACTGCGAACACCGGGGAGCTGTTTTTT

v_gene: TRBV18
abundance: many
j_gene: TRBJ2-1
d_gene: -
CDR3aa: CASSPGGGPYNEQFF
CDR3nt: TGTGCCAGCTCACCGGGTGGGGGCCCCTACAATGAGCAGTTCTTC

v_gene: TRBV7-9
abundance: many
j_gene: TRBJ2-2
d_gene: -
CDR3aa: CASSLAPDTGELFF
CDR3nt: TGTGCCAGCAGCTTGGCACCGGACACCGGGGAGCTGTTTTTT

v_gene: TRBV18
abundance: many
j_gene: TRBJ1-2
d_gene: -
CDR3aa: CASSPPVFRGNGYTF
CDR3nt: TGTGCCAGCTCACCACCGGTTTTCAGGGGCAATGGCTACACCTTC

v_gene: TRBV7-2
abundance: many
j_gene: TRBJ2-5
d_gene: -
CDR3aa: CASSLGPVIQETQYF
CDR3nt: TGTGCCAGCAGCTTAGGGCCAGTAATCCAAGAGACCCAGTACTTC

v_gene: TRBV20-1
abundance: medium-sized
j_gene: TRBJ2-5
d_gene: TRBD2
CDR3aa: CSAELAGAETQYF
CDR3nt: TGCAGCGCAGAACTAGCGGGGGCGGAGACCCAGTACTTC

v_gene: TRBV5-1
abundance: many
j_gene: TRBJ1-1
d_gene: -
CDR3aa: CASSPLGTLNTEAFF
CDR3nt: TGCGCCAGCAGTCCCCTCGGGACACTGAACACTGAAGCTTTCTTT

v_gene: TRBV4-1
abundance: many
j_gene: TRBJ1-5
d_gene: -
CDR3aa: CASSQGGGGVGNQPQHF
CDR3nt: TGCGCCAGCAGCCAGGGCGGTGGGGGGGTGGGCAATCAGCCCCAGCATTTT

v_gene: TRBV25-1
abundance: many
j_gene: TRBJ2-7
d_gene: -
CDR3aa: CASSEPGMDEQYF
CDR3nt: TGTGCCAGCAGTGAGCCCGGAATGGATGAGCAGTACTTC

v_gene: TRBV20-1
abundance: many
j_gene: TRBJ2-2
d_gene: -
CDR3aa: CSARESAGVATGELFF
CDR3nt: TGCAGTGCTAGAGAATCCGCAGGGGTGGCCACCGGGGAGCTGTTTTTT

v_gene: TRBV19
abundance: many
j_gene: TRBJ1-1
d_gene: -
CDR3aa: CASSIVKNTEAFF
CDR3nt: TGTGCCAGTAGTATTGTCAAGAACACTGAAGCTTTCTTT

v_gene: TRBV11-2
abundance: many
j_gene: TRBJ1-1
d_gene: TRBD1
CDR3aa: CASSLGTGEGMNTEAFF
CDR3nt: TGTGCCAGCAGCTTAGGGACAGGGGAAGGGATGAACACTGAAGCTTTCTTT

v_gene: TRBV7-9
abundance: many
j_gene: TRBJ2-5
d_gene: TRBD1
CDR3aa: CASSQQGALQETQYF
CDR3nt: TGTGCCAGCAGCCAGCAGGGGGCTCTCCAAGAGACCCAGTACTTC

v_gene: TRBV12-3/TRBV12-4
abundance: many
j_gene: TRBJ1-1
d_gene: -
CDR3aa: CASSLRTPVNTEAFF
CDR3nt: TGTGCCAGCAGTTTAAGAACGCCCGTGAACACTGAAGCTTTCTTT

v_gene: TRBV11-2
abundance: few
j_gene: TRBJ2-7
d_gene: TRBD1
CDR3aa: CASSSDRYHYEQYF
CDR3nt: TGTGCCAGCAGCTCGGACAGGTATCACTACGAGCAGTACTTC

v_gene: TRBV27
abundance: many
j_gene: TRBJ2-3
d_gene: -
CDR3aa: CASSSKTIPTDTQYF
CDR3nt: TGTGCCAGCAGTTCCAAGACTATCCCCACAGATACGCAGTATTTT

v_gene: TRBV5-1
abundance: many
j_gene: TRBJ2-7
d_gene: -
CDR3aa: CASSLGQPDYEQYF
CDR3nt: TGCGCCAGCAGCTTGGGACAGCCCGACTACGAGCAGTACTTC

v_gene: TRBV7-2
abundance: many
j_gene: TRBJ1-5
d_gene: -
CDR3aa: CASSLLARDGRYQPQHF
CDR3nt: TGTGCCAGCAGCTTATTAGCAAGGGACGGACGATATCAGCCCCAGCATTTT

v_gene: TRBV20-1
abundance: many
j_gene: TRBJ2-1
d_gene: -
CDR3aa: CSARGGRNEQFF
CDR3nt: TGCAGTGCTAGAGGTGGCAGGAATGAGCAGTTCTTC

v_gene: TRBV27
abundance: many
j_gene: TRBJ2-1
d_gene: -
CDR3aa: CASISQVYNEQFF
CDR3nt: TGTGCCAGCATCAGTCAGGTCTACAATGAGCAGTTCTTC

v_gene: TRBV7-8
abundance: many
j_gene: TRBJ2-2
d_gene: -
CDR3aa: CASSLAAGGTGELFF
CDR3nt: TGTGCCAGCAGCTTAGCTGCGGGCGGCACCGGGGAGCTGTTTTTT

v_gene: TRBV29-1
abundance: many
j_gene: TRBJ2-2
d_gene: -
CDR3aa: CSVGASGVHTGELFF
CDR3nt: TGCAGCGTTGGGGCGTCGGGCGTTCACACCGGGGAGCTGTTTTTT

v_gene: TRBV3-1
abundance: many
j_gene: TRBJ2-7
d_gene: TRBD2
CDR3aa: CASSPSGTYEQYF
CDR3nt: TGTGCCAGCAGTCCTAGCGGGACCTACGAGCAGTACTTC

v_gene: TRBV5-1
abundance: many
j_gene: TRBJ2-7
d_gene: TRBD1
CDR3aa: CASSLSTGGPDEQYF
CDR3nt: TGCGCCAGCAGCTTATCCACAGGGGGCCCTGACGAGCAGTACTTC

v_gene: TRBV9
abundance: many
j_gene: TRBJ2-6
d_gene: -
CDR3aa: CASSVSQEANVLTF
CDR3nt: TGTGCCAGCAGCGTCTCTCAGGAGGCCAACGTCCTGACTTTC

v_gene: TRBV27
abundance: many
j_gene: TRBJ1-5
d_gene: -
CDR3aa: CASSFGGPNQPQHF
CDR3nt: TGTGCCAGCAGTTTTGGGGGGCCCAATCAGCCCCAGCATTTT

v_gene: TRBV7-2
abundance: many
j_gene: TRBJ2-5
d_gene: TRBD1
CDR3aa: CASSSQNRQGQETQYF
CDR3nt: TGTGCCAGCAGCTCCCAGAACCGACAGGGACAAGAGACCCAGTACTTC

v_gene: TRBV5-1
abundance: -
j_gene: TRBJ2-2
d_gene: -
CDR3aa: CASSSSSGGLNTGELFF
CDR3nt: TGCGCCAGCAGCTCTTCCTCTGGTGGGCTAAACACCGGGGAGCTGTTTTTT

v_gene: TRBV27
abundance: many
j_gene: TRBJ1-1
d_gene: TRBD1
CDR3aa: CASSSQGERTEAFF
CDR3nt: TGTGCCAGCAGTTCACAGGGGGAGAGGACTGAAGCTTTCTTT

v_gene: TRBV6-2/TRBV6-3
abundance: many
j_gene: TRBJ2-5
d_gene: TRBD1
CDR3aa: CASSTHQGAGKTQYF
CDR3nt: TGTGCCAGCAGCACACACCAGGGGGCAGGAAAGACCCAGTACTTC

v_gene: TRBV7-7
abundance: many
j_gene: TRBJ2-1
d_gene: TRBD2
CDR3aa: CASSLGGRDNEQFF
CDR3nt: TGTGCCAGCAGCTTGGGAGGGAGGGACAATGAGCAGTTCTTC

v_gene: TRBV9
abundance: many
j_gene: TRBJ1-1
d_gene: TRBD1
CDR3aa: CASSVGGRGDTEAFF
CDR3nt: TGTGCCAGCAGCGTAGGGGGCAGGGGGGACACTGAAGCTTTCTTT

v_gene: TRBV11-2
abundance: -
j_gene: TRBJ1-4
d_gene: TRBD1
CDR3aa: CASSTWGKGAGEKLFF
CDR3nt: TGTGCCAGCAGCACATGGGGGAAGGGGGCTGGGGAAAAACTGTTTTTT

v_gene: TRBV12-3/TRBV12-4
abundance: -
j_gene: TRBJ2-3
d_gene: -
CDR3aa: CASSTLFGTSHGTDTQYF
CDR3nt: TGTGCCAGCAGTACCCTCTTTGGGACCTCGCATGGCACAGATACGCAGTATTTT

v_gene: TRBV19
abundance: many
j_gene: TRBJ2-1
d_gene: TRBD2
CDR3aa: CASSSRGSGGYNEQFF
CDR3nt: TGTGCCAGTAGTTCCCGTGGTAGCGGGGGCTACAATGAGCAGTTCTTC

v_gene: TRBV5-1
abundance: many
j_gene: TRBJ2-2
d_gene: -
CDR3aa: CASSLEKGRNTGELFF
CDR3nt: TGCGCCAGCAGCTTGGAAAAGGGACGGAACACCGGGGAGCTGTTTTTT

v_gene: TRBV28
abundance: many
j_gene: TRBJ2-7
d_gene: -
CDR3aa: CASSLPGLLNEQYF
CDR3nt: TGTGCCAGCAGTTTACCGGGCCTTCTGAACGAGCAGTACTTC

v_gene: TRBV30
abundance: -
j_gene: TRBJ2-7
d_gene: -
CDR3aa: CAWSVSGEGFEQYF
CDR3nt: TGTGCCTGGAGTGTATCAGGGGAGGGGTTCGAGCAGTACTTC